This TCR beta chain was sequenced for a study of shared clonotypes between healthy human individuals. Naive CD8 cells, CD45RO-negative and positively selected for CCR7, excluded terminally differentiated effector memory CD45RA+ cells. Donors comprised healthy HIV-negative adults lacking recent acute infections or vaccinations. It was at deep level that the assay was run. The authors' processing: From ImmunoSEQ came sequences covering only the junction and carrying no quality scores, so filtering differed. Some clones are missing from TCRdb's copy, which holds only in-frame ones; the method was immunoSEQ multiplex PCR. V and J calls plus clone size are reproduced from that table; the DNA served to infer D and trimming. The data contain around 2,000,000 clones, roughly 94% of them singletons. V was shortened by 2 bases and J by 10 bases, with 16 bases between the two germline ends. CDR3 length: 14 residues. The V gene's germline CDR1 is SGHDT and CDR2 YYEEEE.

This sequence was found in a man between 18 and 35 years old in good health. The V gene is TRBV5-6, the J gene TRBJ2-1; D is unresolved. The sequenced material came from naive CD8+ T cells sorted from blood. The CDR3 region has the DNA TGTGCCAGCAGCTTTGGGTCCCCACCCTCCGAGCAGTTCTTC. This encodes CASSFGSPPSEQFF.